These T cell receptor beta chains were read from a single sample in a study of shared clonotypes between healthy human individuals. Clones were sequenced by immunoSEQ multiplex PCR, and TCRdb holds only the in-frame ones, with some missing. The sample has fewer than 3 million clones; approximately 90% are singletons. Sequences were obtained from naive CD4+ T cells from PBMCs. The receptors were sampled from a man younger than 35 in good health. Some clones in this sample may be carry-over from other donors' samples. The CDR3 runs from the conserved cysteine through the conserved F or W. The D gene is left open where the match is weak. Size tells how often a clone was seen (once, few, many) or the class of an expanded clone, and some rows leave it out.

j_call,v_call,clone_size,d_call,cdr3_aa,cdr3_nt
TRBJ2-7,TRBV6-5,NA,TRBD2,CASSPTSGRAYEQYF,TGTGCCAGCAGTCCGACTAGCGGGAGGGCTTACGAGCAGTACTTC
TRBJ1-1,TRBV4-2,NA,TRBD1,CASSRQGENTEAFF,TGTGCCAGCAGCCGACAGGGAGAGAACACTGAAGCTTTCTTT
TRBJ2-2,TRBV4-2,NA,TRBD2,CASSPWGGIPLNTGELFF,TGTGCCAGCAGCCCTTGGGGAGGGATACCCCTGAACACCGGGGAGCTGTTTTTT
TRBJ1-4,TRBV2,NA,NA,CASSDRAGANEKLFF,TGTGCCAGCAGTGATCGGGCGGGGGCTAATGAAAAACTGTTTTTT
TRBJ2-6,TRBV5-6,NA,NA,CASTTQSGPNVLTF,TGTGCCAGCACCACACAGAGTGGGCCAAACGTCCTGACTTTC
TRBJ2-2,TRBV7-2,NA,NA,CASSRYTGELFF,TGTGCCAGCAGCCGATACACCGGGGAGCTGTTTTTT
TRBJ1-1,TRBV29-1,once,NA,CSSRGGANTEAFF,TGCAGCTCTAGGGGGGGAGCGAACACTGAAGCTTTCTTT
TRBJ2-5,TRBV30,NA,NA,CAWSVLVRGPGETQYF,TGTGCCTGGAGTGTATTGGTCCGGGGGCCCGGGGAGACCCAGTACTTC
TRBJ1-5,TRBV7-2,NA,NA,CASSFFVDQPQHF,TGTGCCAGCAGCTTCTTTGTGGATCAGCCCCAGCATTTT
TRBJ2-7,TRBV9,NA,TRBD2,CASSVAGLAGYEQYF,TGTGCCAGCAGCGTAGCGGGACTAGCGGGTTACGAGCAGTACTTC
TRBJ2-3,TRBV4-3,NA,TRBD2,CASSFRAKSSGAADTQYF,TGCGCCAGCAGCTTCCGGGCCAAATCTAGCGGAGCGGCAGATACGCAGTATTTT
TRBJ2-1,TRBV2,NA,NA,CASSGIGSNDEQFF,TGTGCCAGCAGTGGGATCGGGAGCAACGATGAGCAGTTCTTC
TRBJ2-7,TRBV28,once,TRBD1,CASSLTGGTYEQYF,TGTGCCAGCAGTCTGACAGGGGGCACCTACGAGCAGTACTTC
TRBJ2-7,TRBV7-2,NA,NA,CASTLGGASYEQYF,TGTGCCAGCACCTTAGGAGGGGCCTCCTACGAGCAGTACTTC
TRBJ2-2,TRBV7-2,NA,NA,CASSLEPFTGELFF,TGTGCCAGCAGCTTAGAACCCTTCACCGGGGAGCTGTTTTTT
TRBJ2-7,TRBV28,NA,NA,CASTPGHLAYEQYF,TGTGCCAGCACACCGGGACACCTTGCCTACGAGCAGTACTTC
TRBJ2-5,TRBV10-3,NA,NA,CAIRGDIQETQYF,TGTGCCATCAGGGGGGACATTCAAGAGACCCAGTACTTC
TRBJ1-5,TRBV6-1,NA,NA,CASSEAWGNQPQHF,TGTGCCAGCAGTGAAGCGTGGGGAAATCAGCCCCAGCATTTT
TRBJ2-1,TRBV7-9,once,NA,CASSLARSGQFF,TGTGCCAGCAGCTTAGCGAGGTCGGGGCAGTTCTTC
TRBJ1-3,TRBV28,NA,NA,CVTSSGNTIYF,TGTGTGACAAGCTCTGGAAACACCATATATTTT
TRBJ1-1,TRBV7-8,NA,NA,CASSLAHMEAFF,TGTGCCAGCAGCTTAGCCCACATGGAAGCTTTCTTT
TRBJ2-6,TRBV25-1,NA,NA,CASSEHLSGANVLTF,TGTGCCAGCAGTGAACATCTCTCTGGGGCCAACGTCCTGACTTTC
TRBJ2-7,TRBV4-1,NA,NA,CASSQFAQVTYEQYF,TGCGCCAGCAGCCAATTTGCCCAGGTAACCTACGAGCAGTACTTC
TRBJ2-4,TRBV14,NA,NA,CASSQDLAGRVLYF,TGTGCCAGCAGCCAAGATCTGGCGGGTAGGGTTTTGTACTTC